This T cell receptor beta chain was recorded in a study of blood T cell repertoires in COVID-19. The wider study: Samples of COVID-19 (acute and convalescent) were obtained from the United States, Italy and Spain. T cells, B-cell-depleted T cells, or PBMCs provided the cDNA or gDNA that served as material.

This clone was counted once. Under the authors' procedure: Reference gene primer amplification gave nucleated cell count estimates. Measured with immunoSEQ multiplex PCR; TCRdb has only the in-frame clones, and not every one. For V, J and clone size, that table is used; D and trimming come from the DNA. Of around 20,000 clones listed, over 80% are singletons. V lost 5 bases to trimming and J lost 4 bases; unmatched junction nucleotides: 5. The germline gives CDR1 SGHRS, CDR2 YFSETQ. This CDR3 spans 14 amino acids. This sequence joins TRBV5-1 and TRBJ2-2; TRBD1 matches at 7 bases. The sequence derives from a human donor in a cohort sampled during active COVID-19. The donor label of this sample is uncertain. The sequencing input was peripheral blood. CDR3 loop: CASSPGQSTGELFF. The CDR3 DNA follows: TGCGCCAGCAGTCCGGGACAGAGCACCGGGGAGCTGTTTTTT.